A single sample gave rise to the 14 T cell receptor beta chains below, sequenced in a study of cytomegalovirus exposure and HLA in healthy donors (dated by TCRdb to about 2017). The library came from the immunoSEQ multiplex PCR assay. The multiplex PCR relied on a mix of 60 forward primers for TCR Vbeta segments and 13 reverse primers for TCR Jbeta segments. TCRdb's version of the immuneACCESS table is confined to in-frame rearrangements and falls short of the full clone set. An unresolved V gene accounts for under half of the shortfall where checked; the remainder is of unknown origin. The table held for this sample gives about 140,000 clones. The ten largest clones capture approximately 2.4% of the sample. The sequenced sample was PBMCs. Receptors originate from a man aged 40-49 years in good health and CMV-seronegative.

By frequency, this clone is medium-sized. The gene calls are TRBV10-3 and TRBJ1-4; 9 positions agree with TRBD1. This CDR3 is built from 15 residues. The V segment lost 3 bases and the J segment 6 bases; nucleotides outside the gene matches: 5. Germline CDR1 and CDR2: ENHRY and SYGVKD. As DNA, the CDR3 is TGTGCCATCAGTGAAGCGGACAGGGGCGATGAAAAACTGTTTTTT. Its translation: CAISEADRGDEKLFF.

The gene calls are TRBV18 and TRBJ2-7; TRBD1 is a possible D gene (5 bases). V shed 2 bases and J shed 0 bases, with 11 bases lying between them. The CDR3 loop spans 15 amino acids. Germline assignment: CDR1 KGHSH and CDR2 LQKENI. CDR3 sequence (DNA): TGTGCCAGCTCACCATCTGGGGCCCACTCCTACGAGCAGTACTTC. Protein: CASSPSGAHSYEQYF.

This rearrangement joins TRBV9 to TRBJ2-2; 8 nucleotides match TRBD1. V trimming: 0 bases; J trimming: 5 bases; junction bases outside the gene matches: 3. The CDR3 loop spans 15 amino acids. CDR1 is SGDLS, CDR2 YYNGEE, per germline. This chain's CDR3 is CASSVGHRGTGELFF. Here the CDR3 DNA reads TGTGCCAGCAGCGTAGGTCACAGGGGGACCGGGGAGCTGTTTTTT.

The CDR3 protein is CATSRDKKRASGFYNEQFF. CDR3 in DNA: TGTGCCACCAGCAGAGATAAGAAGAGGGCTAGCGGGTTTTACAATGAGCAGTTCTTC. This chain uses TRBV15 with TRBJ2-1; the match to TRBD2 covers 8 bases. The CDR3 has 19 amino acids. V shed 0 bases, J shed 4 bases, and the junction held 14 bases outside the gene matches. Germline-derived CDR1 and CDR2 are LNHNV and YYDKDF (reference sequence). The full variable domain, in which reference TRBV15 and TRBJ2-1 provide the parts outside the CDR3, is DAMVIQNPRYQVTQFGKPVTLSCSQTLNHNVMYWYQQKSSQAPKLLFHYYDKDFNNEADTPDNFQSRRPNTSFCFLDIRSPGLGDTAMYLCATSRDKKRASGFYNEQFFGPGTRLTVL.

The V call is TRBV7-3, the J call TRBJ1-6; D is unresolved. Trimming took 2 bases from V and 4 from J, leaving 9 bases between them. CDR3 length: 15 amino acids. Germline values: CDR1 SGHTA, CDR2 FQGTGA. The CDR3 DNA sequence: TGTGCCAGCAGCTTACAGTCAGATTATAATTCACCCCTCCACTTT. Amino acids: CASSLQSDYNSPLHF.

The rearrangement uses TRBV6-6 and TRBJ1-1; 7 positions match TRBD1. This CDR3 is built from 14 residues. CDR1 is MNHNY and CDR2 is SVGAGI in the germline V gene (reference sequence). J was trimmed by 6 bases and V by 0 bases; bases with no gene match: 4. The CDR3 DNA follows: TGTGCCAGCAGTTACTCCAGGGGGTGGGCTGAAGCTTTCTTT. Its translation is CASSYSRGWAEAFF.

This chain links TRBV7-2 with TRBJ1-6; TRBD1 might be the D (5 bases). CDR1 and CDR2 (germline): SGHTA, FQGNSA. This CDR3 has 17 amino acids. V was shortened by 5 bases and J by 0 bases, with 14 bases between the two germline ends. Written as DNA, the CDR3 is TGTGCCAGCAGCACACCCCAGGGCAGCTCCTATAATTCACCCCTCCACTTT. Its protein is CASSTPQGSSYNSPLHF.

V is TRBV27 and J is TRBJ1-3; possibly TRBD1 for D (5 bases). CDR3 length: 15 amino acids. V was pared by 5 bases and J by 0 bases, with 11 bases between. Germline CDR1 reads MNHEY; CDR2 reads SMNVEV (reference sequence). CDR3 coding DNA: TGTGCCAGCAGTCGGGGACTGAGCTCTGGAAACACCATATATTTT. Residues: CASSRGLSSGNTIYF.

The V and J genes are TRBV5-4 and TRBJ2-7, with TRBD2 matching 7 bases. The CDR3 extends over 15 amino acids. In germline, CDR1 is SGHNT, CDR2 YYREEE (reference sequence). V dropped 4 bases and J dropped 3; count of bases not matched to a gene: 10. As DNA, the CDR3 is TGTGCCAGCAGCCAAGCGGGACTCATGATCTACGAGCAGTACTTC. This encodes CASSQAGLMIYEQYF. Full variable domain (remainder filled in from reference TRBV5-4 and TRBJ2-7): ETGVTQSPTHLIKTRGQQVTLRCSSQSGHNTVSWYQQALGQGPQFIFQYYREEENGRGNFPPRFSGLQFPNYSSELNVNALELDDSALYLCASSQAGLMIYEQYFGPGTRLTVT.

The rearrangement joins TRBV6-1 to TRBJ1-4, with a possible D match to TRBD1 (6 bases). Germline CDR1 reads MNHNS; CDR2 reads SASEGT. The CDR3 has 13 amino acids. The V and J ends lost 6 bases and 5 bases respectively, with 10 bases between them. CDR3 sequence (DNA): TGTGCCAGCAGGACAGGCCTGAATGAAAAACTGTTTTTT. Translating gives CASRTGLNEKLFF.

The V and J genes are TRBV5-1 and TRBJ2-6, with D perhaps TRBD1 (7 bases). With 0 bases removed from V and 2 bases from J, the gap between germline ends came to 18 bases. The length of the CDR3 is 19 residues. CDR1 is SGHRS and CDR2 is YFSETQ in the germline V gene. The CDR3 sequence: CASSLVARGVGAGANVLTF. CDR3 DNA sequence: TGCGCCAGCAGCTTGGTGGCCAGGGGGGTGGGAGCTGGGGCCAACGTCCTGACTTTC.

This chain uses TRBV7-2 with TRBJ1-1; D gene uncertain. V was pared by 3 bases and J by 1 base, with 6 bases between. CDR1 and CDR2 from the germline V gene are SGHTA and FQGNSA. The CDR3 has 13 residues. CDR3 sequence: CASSLGENTEAFF. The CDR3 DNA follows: TGTGCCAGCAGCTTGGGAGAGAACACTGAAGCTTTCTTT.

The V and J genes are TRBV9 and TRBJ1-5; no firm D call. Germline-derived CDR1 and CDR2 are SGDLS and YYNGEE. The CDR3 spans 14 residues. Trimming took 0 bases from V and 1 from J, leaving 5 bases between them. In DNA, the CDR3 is TGTGCCAGCAGCGTAGGGCAGAGCAATCAGCCCCAGCATTTT. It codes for CASSVGQSNQPQHF.

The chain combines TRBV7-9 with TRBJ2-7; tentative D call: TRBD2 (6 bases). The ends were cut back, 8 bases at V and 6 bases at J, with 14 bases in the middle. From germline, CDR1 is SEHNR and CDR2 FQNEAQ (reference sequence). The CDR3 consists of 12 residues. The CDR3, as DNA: TGTGCCAGCTCCGGCGGGGTAACCGAGCAGTACTTC. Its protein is CASSGGVTEQYF.